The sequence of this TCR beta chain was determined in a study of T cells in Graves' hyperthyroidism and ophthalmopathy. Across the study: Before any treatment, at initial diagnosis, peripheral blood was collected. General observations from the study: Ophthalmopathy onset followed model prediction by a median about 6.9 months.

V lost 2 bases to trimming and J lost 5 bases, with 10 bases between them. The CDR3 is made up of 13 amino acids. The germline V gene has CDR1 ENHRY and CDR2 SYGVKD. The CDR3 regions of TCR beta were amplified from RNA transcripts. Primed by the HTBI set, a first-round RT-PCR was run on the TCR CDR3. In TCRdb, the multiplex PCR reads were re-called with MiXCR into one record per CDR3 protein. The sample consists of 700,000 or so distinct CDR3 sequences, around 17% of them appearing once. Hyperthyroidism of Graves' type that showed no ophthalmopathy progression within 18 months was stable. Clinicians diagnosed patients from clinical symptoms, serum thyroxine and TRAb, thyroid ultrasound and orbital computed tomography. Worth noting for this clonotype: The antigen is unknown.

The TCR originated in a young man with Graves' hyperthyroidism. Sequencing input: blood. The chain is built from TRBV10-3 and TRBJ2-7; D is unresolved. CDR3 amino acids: CAISEGPLHEQYF. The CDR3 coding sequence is TGTGCCATCAGTGAGGGACCGCTCCACGAGCAGTACTTC.